Below, 8 T cell receptor beta chains from the same sample are listed, as sequenced in a study of blood T cell repertoires in COVID-19 (dated by TCRdb to about 2020). Libraries were made using the immunoSEQ multiplex PCR assay. TCRdb stores this immuneACCESS table with in-frame sequences only. Part of the clones is absent; in the studies checked, under half of the shortfall reflects unresolved V genes, and no reason is known for the rest. Present in this sample are 95,000 to 110,000 clones, 65% to 90% of which were seen just once. Of the sample, about 5% is held by the ten largest clones. Sample: peripheral blood. The receptors shown here come from a man aged 60 to 69 with acute or convalescent COVID-19.

Note on this clone: The same CDR3 also results from other DNA sequences found in this sample. This rearrangement joins TRBV7-9 to TRBJ1-2; D is perhaps TRBD1 (6 bases). V shed 0 bases and J shed 5 bases, with 10 bases lying between them. Germline loops: CDR1 SEHNR, CDR2 FQNEAQ (reference sequence). This CDR3 comprises 14 residues. Here the CDR3 reads CASSLALTGYGYTF. Here the CDR3 DNA reads TGTGCCAGCAGCTTAGCCTTAACAGGGTATGGCTACACCTTC. Filled out from reference TRBV7-9 and TRBJ1-2, the complete variable domain reads DTGVSQNPRHKITKRGQNVTFRCDPISEHNRLYWYRQTLGQGPEFLTYFQNEAQLEKSRLLSDRFSAERPKGSFSTLEIQRTEQGDSAMYLCASSLALTGYGYTFGSGTRLTVV.

In its sample, this clone was seen once. The V and J genes are TRBV29-1 and TRBJ1-1, with TRBD1 matching over 8 bases. This CDR3 has 16 amino acids. Unmatched junction bases numbered 15, after V lost 6 bases and J lost 3 bases. The germline gives CDR1 SQVTM, CDR2 ANQGSEA. The CDR3 reads CSVALQGAGWDTEAFF. CDR3 sequence (DNA): TGCAGCGTCGCACTTCAGGGGGCAGGGTGGGACACTGAAGCTTTCTTT.

The genes are TRBV24-1 and TRBJ1-5; D is possibly TRBD1 (6 bases). Germline V gene data show CDR1 as KGHDR and CDR2 as SFDVKD. The CDR3 runs 14 residues. Between the trimmed V and J ends, which lost 3 bases and 5 bases, there was a span of 10 bases. In DNA, the CDR3 is TGTGCCACCAGTGATCACGGGACACATCAGCCCCAGCATTTT. Translated: CATSDHGTHQPQHF.

DNA for the CDR3: TGTGCCACGTCTCTAAGCGGGAGGGACGGGACCCAGTACTTC. It is translated as CATSLSGRDGTQYF. The V gene is TRBV24-1, the J gene TRBJ2-5; TRBD2 matches at 10 bases. This CDR3 comprises 14 residues. Germline CDR1 KGHDR, CDR2 SFDVKD. After removal of 10 bases from V and 7 bases from J, the junction contained 11 bases not matched to a gene.

The chain recombines TRBV2 with TRBJ1-1, with unresolved D. Per the germline V gene, CDR1 is SNHLY and CDR2 is FYNNEI. The CDR3 loop spans 12 amino acids. The V gene lost 3 bases and the J gene lost 6 bases, with 8 bases spanning the gap. CDR3 in DNA: TGTGCCAGCAGTGAGATAGCCCCTGAAGCTTTCTTT. Translating it yields CASSEIAPEAFF.

This rearrangement joins TRBV6-2 or TRBV6-3 to TRBJ2-3; 8 positions agree with TRBD2. After removal of 4 bases from V and 4 bases from J, the junction contained 7 bases not matched to a gene. Germline lookup yields CDR1 MNHEY and CDR2 SVGEGT. This CDR3 is built from 15 residues. The CDR3 is CASSSRGRGADTQYF. Here the CDR3 DNA reads TGTGCCAGCAGTTCCCGGGGGCGGGGGGCAGATACGCAGTATTTT.

The chain joins TRBV25-1 to TRBJ2-7; D may be TRBD1 (5 bases). CDR1 is MGHDK and CDR2 is SYGVNS in the germline V gene. This CDR3 has 15 residues. Trimming took off 7 bases at V and 5 bases at J, with 21 bases between the two ends. The CDR3 DNA reads TGTGCCAGCAAGAGGAAGGACACTATATCTAACGAGCAGTACTTC. Its protein product is CASKRKDTISNEQYF.

In DNA, the CDR3 is TGTGCCAGCAGCCCCGGGACAGTCGGAGAGACCCAGTACTTC. Amino acid sequence: CASSPGTVGETQYF. This chain joins TRBV11-3 and TRBJ2-5; 7 nucleotides match TRBD1. With 5 bases clipped from V and 4 bases from J, the junction kept 7 bases outside the gene matches. Germline CDR1 and CDR2: SGHNT and YENEEA. CDR3 length equals 14 residues. Based on the CDR3 plus reference TRBV11-3 and TRBJ2-5, the full variable domain is EAGVVQSPRYKIIEKKQPVAFWCNPISGHNTLYWYLQNLGQGPELLIRYENEEAVDDSQLPKDRFSAERLKGVDSTLKIQPAELGDSAVYLCASSPGTVGETQYFGPGTRLLVL.